The entry below gives a single T cell receptor (beta chain) sequence along with its context. The sample originates from a study of control samples from healthy donors and cancer patients. Assay used: immunoSEQ multiplex PCR; TCRdb lists only in-frame clones, some missing. The sample records approximately 86,000 clones, about 89% being singletons. The CDR3 spans 15 residues. V lost 0 bases to trimming and J lost 8 bases, with 15 bases between them. CDR1 is SGHRS and CDR2 is YFSETQ in the germline V gene. The clonotype comes from a man aged 25 to 40 in good health. The rearrangement uses TRBV5-1 and TRBJ2-4, with D possibly being TRBD2 (6 bases). The sequenced sample consisted of blood. The CDR3 nucleotides read TGCGCCAGCAGCTTGGCCGGGTTTAGCGGAGACATTCAGTACTTC. Protein product: CASSLAGFSGDIQYF.